The 27 T cell receptor beta chains below come from one sample, sequenced in a study of T cell repertoires in cytomegalovirus infection (dated by TCRdb to about 2019). The instrument was an Illumina HiSeq 1500. TCRdb trimmed public reads at Q25 via fastp, called clones via MiXCR and kept in-frame beta chains. Identical CDR3 protein sequences are pooled into one entry, listed with their most common genes and DNA. The table for this sample lists more than 400,000 distinct CDR3 sequences; more than 20% of them were counted only once. The ten most abundant clones make up under 15% of the sample. The sequencing sample was made of PBMCs. The receptor set was obtained from a human donor in good health (CMV status not recorded). Some clones in this sample may be carry-over from other donors' samples.

The CDR3 sequence: CASSLDWRGGQPQHF. Written as DNA, the CDR3 is TGTGCCAGCAGCTTAGATTGGCGGGGCGGTCAGCCCCAGCATTTT. The rearrangement links TRBV7-9 to TRBJ1-5, with a possible D match to TRBD1 (5 bases). The CDR3 extends over 15 amino acids. CDR1 is SEHNR, CDR2 FQNEAQ, per germline (reference sequence). Trimming left V 1 base short and J 6 bases short, with 13 bases between.

Only a few counts were recorded for this clonotype. The rearrangement joins TRBV7-8 to TRBJ2-3; TRBD1 matches 10 bases. Germline CDR1 reads SGHVS; CDR2 reads FQNEAQ. The CDR3 covers 15 residues. J was trimmed by 6 bases and V by 0 bases; bases with no gene match: 3. Written as DNA, the CDR3 is TGTGCCAGCAGCTTAGCGGGGACAGGGGCGGATACGCAGTATTTT. This translates into CASSLAGTGADTQYF.

DNA for the CDR3: TGTGCCAGCAGCTTAGGGGGCATCAGCACAGATACGCAGTATTTT. Protein sequence: CASSLGGISTDTQYF. The chain uses TRBV13 and TRBJ2-3; D gene ambiguous. There are 15 residues in the CDR3. The V and J ends lost 0 bases and 0 bases respectively, with 7 bases between them. Looked up from germline, CDR1 is PRHDT and CDR2 is FYEKMQ (reference sequence).

This clonotype was detected once. The chain carries TRBV7-2 and TRBJ2-7; D tentatively reads TRBD1 or TRBD2 (5 bases each). Deletions cut 6 bases from V and 3 bases from J, with 18 bases between. Germline CDR1 and CDR2: SGHTA and FQGNSA. The CDR3 loop spans 15 amino acids. CDR3 amino acids: CASSRGGAGVYEQYF. The CDR3 bases are TGTGCCAGCAGTCGAGGTGGGGCCGGGGTCTACGAGCAGTACTTC.

This chain joins TRBV6-1 and TRBJ1-3, with TRBD1 matching 7 bases. Germline values: CDR1 MNHNS, CDR2 SASEGT. The V and J ends lost 7 bases and 3 bases, in that order; junction bases with no gene match: 3. The CDR3 loop spans 13 amino acids. The CDR3, as DNA: TGTGCCAGCAAGGGGGCAGATGGAAACACCATATATTTT. Translation gives CASKGADGNTIYF.

This clonotype was detected many times. The genes are TRBV7-8 and TRBJ2-1, with TRBD2 matching 7 bases. The junction had 4 bases not matched to a gene; V was cut back by 2 bases and J by 6 bases. This CDR3 spans 14 amino acids. CDR1 is SGHVS and CDR2 is FQNEAQ in the germline V gene. CDR3 loop: CASSLQGGGNEQFF. CDR3 sequence (DNA): TGTGCCAGCAGCTTACAAGGCGGGGGCAATGAGCAGTTCTTC.

This clonotype was detected many times. V is TRBV7-2 and J is TRBJ2-3; 11 nucleotides agree with TRBD2. The germline gives CDR1 SGHTA, CDR2 FQGNSA. The length of the CDR3 is 18 residues. V dropped 4 bases and J dropped 2; count of bases not matched to a gene: 11. CDR3 sequence (DNA): TGTGCCAGCAGCTCCCGACGGCTAGCGGGAGGAGTCACAGATACGCAGTATTTT. It yields the protein CASSSRRLAGGVTDTQYF.

CDR3 residues: CASSYSSGQRTYEQYF. For the CDR3, the DNA is TGTGCCAGCAGTTACTCGAGTGGACAGAGAACCTACGAGCAGTACTTC. The rearrangement uses TRBV6-2 or TRBV6-3 and TRBJ2-7; a weak D match, TRBD1 (6 bases). CDR3 length equals 16 residues. V lost 0 bases and J lost 2, with 14 bases in between. Germline V gene sequence: CDR1 MNHEY, CDR2 SVGEGT.

The genes are TRBV6-5 and TRBJ2-3; D unclear. CDR1 and CDR2 (germline): MNHEY, SVGAGI. The CDR3 length is 16 residues. V lost 0 bases and J lost 2, with 12 bases in between. Written as DNA, the CDR3 is TGTGCCAGCAGTTACTCAGCCTCGGCGACCACAGATACGCAGTATTTT. It specifies CASSYSASATTDTQYF.

In this sample, this clonotype turned up many times. The chain employs TRBV7-2 and TRBJ2-3; 10 positions match TRBD2. Unmatched junction bases numbered 2, after V lost 1 base and J lost 4 bases. CDR3 length: 15 amino acids. The germline gives CDR1 SGHTA, CDR2 FQGNSA. CDR3: CASSLGAGGSDTQYF. The CDR3, as DNA: TGTGCCAGCAGCTTAGGAGCGGGAGGGTCAGATACGCAGTATTTT.

This clonotype was recorded many times. This chain uses TRBV7-2 with TRBJ2-5, with 12 bases fitting TRBD2. The J segment lost 4 bases and the V segment lost 2 bases, leaving 2 bases of the junction unmatched. Germline values: CDR1 SGHTA, CDR2 FQGNSA. The CDR3 extends over 15 amino acids. CDR3 loop: CASSLLAGGAETQYF. The CDR3 DNA reads as TGTGCCAGCAGCTTACTAGCGGGAGGGGCAGAGACCCAGTACTTC.

The chain carries TRBV6-5 and TRBJ2-7; 15 bases fit TRBD2. V trimming: 6 bases; J trimming: 1 base; junction bases outside the gene matches: 4. CDR1 and CDR2 (germline): MNHEY, SVGAGI. The CDR3 contains 16 residues. CDR3 amino acids: CASSGLAGGISYEQYF. CDR3 nucleotide sequence: TGTGCCAGCAGCGGACTAGCGGGAGGGATTTCCTACGAGCAGTACTTC.

This clonotype was observed a few times. This sequence joins TRBV2 and TRBJ1-5; maybe TRBD1 (5 bases). Trimming cost V 2 bases and J 4 bases, with 12 bases left between them. The CDR3 spans 15 residues. From germline, CDR1 is SNHLY and CDR2 FYNNEI. This CDR3 is CASSESTVNNQPQHF. CDR3 sequence (DNA): TGTGCCAGCAGTGAATCGACAGTTAATAATCAGCCCCAGCATTTT.

The chain joins TRBV5-4 to TRBJ2-1; 14 positions match TRBD2. This CDR3 is built from 19 residues. Germline V gene data show CDR1 as SGHNT and CDR2 as YYREEE (reference sequence). V lost 3 bases to trimming and J lost 1 base; unmatched junction nucleotides: 9. CDR3 DNA: TGTGCCAGCAGCTCTTCCGGGACTAGCGGGAGAGCGTCCTACAATGAGCAGTTCTTC. It codes for CASSSSGTSGRASYNEQFF.

About this clonotype: Relative to the germline gene, one junction end is altered; a read error may explain this. The V call is TRBV4-1, the J call TRBJ2-6; D tentatively reads TRBD1 or TRBD2 (5 bases each). Germline values: CDR1 MGHRA, CDR2 YSYEKL. CDR3 length equals 16 residues. The CDR3 DNA is TGCGCCAGCAGCCTCCTCGGAGGTCCCGGGGCCAAAGTCCTGACTTTC. It is translated as CASSLLGGPGAKVLTF.

This clonotype came up a few times. This rearrangement joins TRBV10-3 to TRBJ2-1; tentatively, D is TRBD1 or TRBD2 (5 bases each). Per the germline V gene, CDR1 is ENHRY and CDR2 is SYGVKD. Trimming removed 6 bases from V and 5 bases from J, with 8 bases in between. The CDR3 length is 12 residues. The CDR3 protein is CAIRGRDNEQFF. In nucleotides, the CDR3 is TGTGCCATCAGGGGACGCGACAATGAGCAGTTCTTC.

The gene calls are TRBV11-2 and TRBJ2-2; 7 bases fit TRBD2. The CDR3 totals 14 residues. Trimming cost V 3 bases and J 7 bases; bases outside gene matches: 5. CDR1 and CDR2 (germline): SGHAT, FQNNGV. The CDR3 DNA follows: TGTGCCAGCAGCTTTGTGGGAGGGGACGGGGAGCTGTTTTTT. Translating it yields CASSFVGGDGELFF. The full variable domain, completed using reference TRBV11-2 and TRBJ2-2, is EAGVAQSPRYKIIEKRQSVAFWCNPISGHATLYWYQQILGQGPKLLIQFQNNGVVDDSQLPKDRFSAERLKGVDSTLKIQPAKLEDSAVYLCASSFVGGDGELFFGEGSRLTVL.

This clonotype was observed at least ten times. The chain uses TRBV7-8 and TRBJ1-1; D is perhaps TRBD1 (6 bases). Germline V gene data show CDR1 as SGHVS and CDR2 as FQNEAQ. CDR3 size: 16 residues. The V end lost 3 bases, the J end lost 5 bases, and 19 bases lay between the germline ends. The CDR3 spells CASSFRAQGTRTEAFF. The DNA of the CDR3 is TGTGCCAGCAGCTTTCGGGCACAGGGTACGAGAACTGAAGCTTTCTTT. The variable domain in full, completed from reference TRBV7-8 and TRBJ1-1, reads GAGVSQSPRYKVAKRGQDVALRCDPISGHVSLFWYQQALGQGPEFLTYFQNEAQLDKSGLPSDRFFAERPEGSVSTLKIQRTQQEDSAVYLCASSFRAQGTRTEAFFGQGTRLTVV.

At least ten counts were recorded for this clonotype. V gene TRBV7-2 combines with J gene TRBJ2-7, with 8 bases fitting TRBD2. The V gene's germline CDR1 is SGHTA and CDR2 FQGNSA. The CDR3 covers 18 residues. Losses at the gene ends were 1 base for V and 2 bases for J; bases not matched to a gene: 13. The CDR3 loop is CASSLGPGGPGTTYEQYV. CDR3 nucleotides: TGTGCCAGCAGCTTAGGGCCGGGAGGGCCGGGGACCACCTACGAGCAGTACGTC.

This clonotype turned up a few times. The chain couples TRBV11-2 to TRBJ2-7; D may be TRBD1 (6 bases). The CDR3 has 13 amino acids. CDR1 and CDR2 (germline): SGHAT, FQNNGV. V gave up 5 bases and J gave up 3 bases, with 11 bases separating them. The CDR3, as DNA: TGTGCCAGCAGCCTCGACAGGCTCTACGAGCAGTACTTC. This encodes CASSLDRLYEQYF.

The rearrangement joins TRBV28 to TRBJ2-7; D is unresolved. V was shortened by 10 bases and J by 6 bases, with 13 bases between the two germline ends. The CDR3 has 11 amino acids. Looked up from germline, CDR1 is MDHEN and CDR2 is SYDVKM. This chain's CDR3 is CATSILGEQYF. CDR3 coding DNA: TGTGCCACCTCGATCCTGGGCGAGCAGTACTTC.

The chain links TRBV4-1 to TRBJ2-6, with D unclear. This CDR3 comprises 14 residues. Trimming took 4 bases from V and 3 from J, leaving 7 bases between them. Germline V lookup: CDR1 MGHRA, CDR2 YSYEKL. CDR3 in DNA: TGCGCCAGCAGCCCTCTTGATGGGGCCAACGTCCTGACTTTC. Its translation: CASSPLDGANVLTF.

This clonotype was counted only a few times. The chain combines TRBV18 with TRBJ1-3, with D perhaps TRBD1 (5 bases). Germline CDR1 is KGHSH and CDR2 is LQKENI. V was pared by 2 bases and J by 1 base, with 12 bases between. CDR3 length: 16 amino acids. The CDR3 loop reads CASSPTTGRSGNTIYF. The CDR3 bases are TGTGCCAGCTCACCAACAACAGGACGTTCTGGAAACACCATATATTTT.

Ten or more counts support this clonotype. The chain combines TRBV7-6 with TRBJ2-1, with TRBD2 matching 7 bases. Germline CDR1 and CDR2: SGHVS and FNYEAQ. The CDR3 is 14 residues long. The J segment lost 5 bases and the V segment lost 6 bases, leaving 7 bases of the junction unmatched. The CDR3 nucleotides are TGTGCCAGCAGTTCCCGCGGGAGCGACAATGAGCAGTTCTTC. The encoded protein is CASSSRGSDNEQFF.

The V and J genes are TRBV7-8 and TRBJ2-1, with 8 bases identical to TRBD1. Germline V gene data show CDR1 as SGHVS and CDR2 as FQNEAQ. The CDR3 has 16 amino acids. Losses at the gene ends were 5 bases for V and 2 bases for J; bases not matched to a gene: 8. The CDR3 sequence is CASSLQGGRPYNEQFF. The CDR3 nucleotides read TGTGCCAGCAGCCTACAGGGGGGCCGCCCCTACAATGAGCAGTTCTTC.

Only a few counts were recorded for this clonotype. The genes are TRBV20-1 and TRBJ2-2; TRBD2 aligns across 9 bases. The CDR3 extends over 15 amino acids. Looked up from germline, CDR1 is DFQATT and CDR2 is SNEGSKA (reference sequence). The junction had 11 bases not matched to a gene; V was cut back by 6 bases and J by 6 bases. CDR3 loop: CSARGVAGDPGELFF. DNA of the CDR3: TGCAGTGCCCGAGGGGTAGCGGGAGATCCCGGGGAGCTGTTTTTT.

This clonotype was seen ten or more times. The chain couples TRBV7-2 to TRBJ2-2, with 15 bases identical to TRBD2. Trimming at V came to 6 bases and at J to 5 bases, leaving 7 bases not matched to a gene. The germline V gene has CDR1 SGHTA and CDR2 FQGNSA. CDR3 size: 17 residues. This CDR3 is CASRGSGLAGGTGELFF. The CDR3, as DNA: TGTGCCAGCAGGGGGTCTGGACTAGCGGGAGGGACCGGGGAGCTGTTTTTT.